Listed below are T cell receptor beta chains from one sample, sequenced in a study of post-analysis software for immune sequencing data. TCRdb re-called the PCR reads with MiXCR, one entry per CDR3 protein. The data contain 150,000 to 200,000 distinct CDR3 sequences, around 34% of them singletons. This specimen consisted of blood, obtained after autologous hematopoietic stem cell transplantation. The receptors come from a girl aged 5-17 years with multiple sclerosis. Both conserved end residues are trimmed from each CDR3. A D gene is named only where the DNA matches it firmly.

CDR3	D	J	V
SVEDRSPGLLYEQY	-	TRBJ2-7	TRBV29-1
ASSQDSVGYGYT	-	TRBJ1-2	TRBV14
ASAHPGPYEQY	-	TRBJ2-7	TRBV12-3/TRBV12-4
ASSQFGFTGPYWWTNEKLF	-	TRBJ1-4	TRBV4-3
SGGQGDLSNQPQH	-	TRBJ1-5	TRBV20-1
ASSPGDNEQF	-	TRBJ2-1	TRBV4-2
ASSIPPGTGGRETQY	TRBD1	TRBJ2-5	TRBV19
ASSYLAWETQY	-	TRBJ2-5	TRBV6-2/TRBV6-3
ASSPQGWNTEAF	-	TRBJ1-1	TRBV28
ASSLAGPDFPYEQY	-	TRBJ2-7	TRBV5-1